This TCR beta chain was recovered during a study of T cell repertoires and HLA-DP antigens. For the study at large: Sorted CD137+CD4+ samples averaged around 230 ng DNA; pre-culture CD4+ samples, approximately 1,100 ng.

Negative selection yielded untouched CD4+ T cells of average about 98% purity. Amplification used primers for 54 TRBV and 13 TRBJ segments. This table comes from immunoSEQ multiplex PCR, and its TCRdb copy is limited to in-frame clones, with some not included. The sample consists of some 110,000 clones, around 93% of them appearing once. Germline CDR1 SGHRS, CDR2 YFSETQ. The CDR3 contains 12 residues. Trimming removed 5 bases at V and 5 bases at J, with 5 bases between. Comment on this clone: Antigen specificity is unknown.

General observations from the study: Against both alloantigens, CD137+ clonality was similar, 0.35 to 0.45.

Sequencing used CD4+ T cells from PBMCs. The J gene is TRBJ1-6, the V gene TRBV5-1; no reliable D call. The receptor was isolated from a woman aged 18-29 years in good health and CMV-seronegative. The CDR3 nucleotides read TGCGCCAGCAGATGGGATAATTCACCCCTCCACTTT. Translation: CASRWDNSPLHF.